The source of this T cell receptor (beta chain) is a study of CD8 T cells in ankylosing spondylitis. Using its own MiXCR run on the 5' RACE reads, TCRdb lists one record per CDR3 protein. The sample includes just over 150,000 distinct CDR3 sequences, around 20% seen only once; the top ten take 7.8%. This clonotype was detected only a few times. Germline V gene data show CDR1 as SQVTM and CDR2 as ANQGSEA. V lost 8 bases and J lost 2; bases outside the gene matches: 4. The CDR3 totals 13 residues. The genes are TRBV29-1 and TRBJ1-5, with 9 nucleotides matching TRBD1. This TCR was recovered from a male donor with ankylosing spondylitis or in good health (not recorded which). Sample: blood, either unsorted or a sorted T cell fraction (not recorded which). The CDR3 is CSTGQGGNQPQHF. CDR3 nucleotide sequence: TGCAGCACGGGACAGGGAGGCAATCAGCCCCAGCATTTT.